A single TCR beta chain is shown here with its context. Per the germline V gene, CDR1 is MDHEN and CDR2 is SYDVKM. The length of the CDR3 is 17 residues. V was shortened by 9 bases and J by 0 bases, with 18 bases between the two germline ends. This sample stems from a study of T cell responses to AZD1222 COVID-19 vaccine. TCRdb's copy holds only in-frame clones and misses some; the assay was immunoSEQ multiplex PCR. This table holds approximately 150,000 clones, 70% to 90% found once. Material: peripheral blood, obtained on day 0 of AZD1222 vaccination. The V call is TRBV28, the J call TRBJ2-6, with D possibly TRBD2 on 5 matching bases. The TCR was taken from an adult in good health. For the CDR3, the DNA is TGTGCCAGTGGGGATACCGGGGTCGGCTCTGGGGCCAACGTCCTGACTTTC. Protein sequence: CASGDTGVGSGANVLTF.